This T cell receptor (beta chain) stems from a study of blood T cell repertoires in COVID-19. Study-wide background: Some COVID-19 samples were acute and others convalescent; all came from the United States, Italy and Spain.

Clones were sequenced by immunoSEQ multiplex PCR, and TCRdb holds only the in-frame ones, with some missing. In the table there are 44,000 or so clones, approximately 87% of which are singletons. V lost 3 bases to trimming and J lost 5 bases, with 6 bases between them. Germline V CDR1 and CDR2: SGHRS, YFSETQ. This CDR3 is built from 13 residues. This clone was detected once. The receptor's source is a human donor in a cohort sampled during active COVID-19. The J gene is TRBJ1-6, the V gene TRBV5-1, with D maybe TRBD1 (5 bases). Sequencing was done on a sample of peripheral blood. In DNA, the CDR3 is TGCGCCAGCAGCTGGGGGGATAATTCACCCCTCCACTTT. As protein: CASSWGDNSPLHF.